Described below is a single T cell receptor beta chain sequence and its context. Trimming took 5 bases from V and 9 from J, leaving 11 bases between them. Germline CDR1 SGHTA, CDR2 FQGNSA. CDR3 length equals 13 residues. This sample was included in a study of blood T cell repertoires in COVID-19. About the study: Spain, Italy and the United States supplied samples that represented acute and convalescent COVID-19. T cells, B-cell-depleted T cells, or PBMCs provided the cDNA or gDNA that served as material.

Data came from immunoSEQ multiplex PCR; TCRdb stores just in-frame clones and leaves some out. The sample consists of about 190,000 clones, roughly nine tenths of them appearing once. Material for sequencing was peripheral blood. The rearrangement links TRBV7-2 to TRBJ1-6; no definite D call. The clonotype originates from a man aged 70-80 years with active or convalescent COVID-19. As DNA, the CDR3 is TGTGCCAGCAGCCGGACTTGGGGTTCACCCCTCCACTTT. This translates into CASSRTWGSPLHF.